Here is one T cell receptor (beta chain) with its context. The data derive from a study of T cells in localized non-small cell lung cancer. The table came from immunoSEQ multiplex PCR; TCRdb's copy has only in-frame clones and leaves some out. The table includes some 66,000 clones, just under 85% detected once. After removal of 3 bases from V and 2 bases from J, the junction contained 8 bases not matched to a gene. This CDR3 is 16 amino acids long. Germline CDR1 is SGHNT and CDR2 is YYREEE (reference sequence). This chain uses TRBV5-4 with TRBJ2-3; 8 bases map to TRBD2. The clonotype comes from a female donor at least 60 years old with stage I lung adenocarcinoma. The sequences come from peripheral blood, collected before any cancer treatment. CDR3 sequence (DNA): TGTGCCAGCAGCTCCCGAGCGGGGGTGATCACAGATACGCAGTATTTT. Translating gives CASSSRAGVITDTQYF.